The clone carrying this T cell receptor beta chain came up a few times. Its matching antigen is unknown. V was clipped by 3 bases and J by 3 bases, with 11 bases between them. This CDR3 has 13 amino acids. Germline V gene data show CDR1 as SQVTM and CDR2 as ANQGSEA. These data come from a study of blood T cells in healthy people across ages. With a J-beta primer mix and a sample-barcoded 5' primer, a second PCR ran roughly 6 to 11 cycles. TCRdb reprocessed the 5' RACE reads with MiXCR, giving one entry per CDR3 protein. The data show about 1.5 million distinct CDR3 sequences, approximately 39% seen once. Study-wide points: Among long-lived donors, naive CD4+ cells were more numerous and diversity higher than in aged donors.

The sequencing sample was made of blood. The source is a woman aged 18-35 years in good health. The V gene is TRBV29-1, the J gene TRBJ1-1; possibly TRBD1 for D (5 bases). The chain's CDR3 is CSVERRADTEAFF. CDR3 nucleotide sequence: TGCAGCGTTGAGCGCAGGGCGGACACTGAAGCTTTCTTT. Full variable domain (missing parts from reference TRBV29-1 and TRBJ1-1): SAVISQKPSRDICQRGTSLTIQCQVDSQVTMMFWYRQQPGQSLTLIATANQGSEATYESGFVIDKFPISRPNLTFSTLTVSNMSPEDSSIYLCSVERRADTEAFFGQGTRLTVV.